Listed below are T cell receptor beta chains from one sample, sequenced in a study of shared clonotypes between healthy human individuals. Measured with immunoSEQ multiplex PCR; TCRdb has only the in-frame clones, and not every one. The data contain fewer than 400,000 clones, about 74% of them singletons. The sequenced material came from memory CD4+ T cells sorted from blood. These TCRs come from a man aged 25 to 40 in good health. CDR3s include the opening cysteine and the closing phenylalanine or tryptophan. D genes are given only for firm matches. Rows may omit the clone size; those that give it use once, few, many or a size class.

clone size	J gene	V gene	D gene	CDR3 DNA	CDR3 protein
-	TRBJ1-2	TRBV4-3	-	TGCGCCAGCAGCCAATCTAAAACGGGAGCTAACTATGGCTACACCTTC	CASSQSKTGANYGYTF
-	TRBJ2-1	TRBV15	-	TGTGCCACCAGCAGAGATTCCGGGGGAGGCCCCCGTAATGAGCAGTTCTTC	CATSRDSGGGPRNEQFF
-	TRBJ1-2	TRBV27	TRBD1	TGTGCCAGCAGACAGGGGAGGGCCGGCTACACCTTC	CASRQGRAGYTF
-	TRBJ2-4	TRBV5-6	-	TGTGCCCGACGGTTAGCCAAAAACATTCAGTACTTC	CARRLAKNIQYF
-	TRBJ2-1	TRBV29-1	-	TGCAGCGTTGACATTTCTTACAATGAGCAGTTCTTC	CSVDISYNEQFF
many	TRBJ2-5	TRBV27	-	TGTGCCAGCAGTTTAACGCTAGTCGGAAAAGAGACCCAGTACTTC	CASSLTLVGKETQYF
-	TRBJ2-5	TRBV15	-	TGTGCCACCAGCAGAGATGGGCGGGTACAAGAGACCCAGTACTTC	CATSRDGRVQETQYF
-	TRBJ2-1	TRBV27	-	TGTGCCAGCAGTTGGAATGAGCAGTTCTTC	CASSWNEQFF
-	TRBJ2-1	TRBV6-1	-	TGTGCCAGCAGCTTGAGGACGCCGGGGGAGAGCTCCCTCTTC	CASSLRTPGESSLF
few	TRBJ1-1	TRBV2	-	TGTGCCAGCAGAGGAAGGGGGTCAGGCACTGAAGCTTTCTTT	CASRGRGSGTEAFF
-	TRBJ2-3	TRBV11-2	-	TGTGCCAGCAGCTTAGATGGTGTCCACACAGATACGCAGTATTTT	CASSLDGVHTDTQYF
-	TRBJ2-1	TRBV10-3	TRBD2	TGTGCCATCAGTGAGCCAACAACTAGCGGACTAAACAATGAGCAGTTCTTC	CAISEPTTSGLNNEQFF
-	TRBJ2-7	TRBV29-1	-	TGCAGCGTTGAATCGAGGGTTCGGACCTACGAGCAGTACTTC	CSVESRVRTYEQYF
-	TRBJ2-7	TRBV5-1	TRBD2	TGCGCCAGCAGTTCTCTAGCGGGAGTAGACGAGCAGTACTTC	CASSSLAGVDEQYF
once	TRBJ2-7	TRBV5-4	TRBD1	TGTGCCAGCAGCCCGACAGGGACGACCTACGAGCAGTACTTC	CASSPTGTTYEQYF
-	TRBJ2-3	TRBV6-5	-	TGTGCCAGCAGGCCTGGGGTCGAGGATACGCAGTATTTT	CASRPGVEDTQYF
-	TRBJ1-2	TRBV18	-	TGTGCCAGCTCACCTGCAGGGAACTATGGCTACACCTTC	CASSPAGNYGYTF
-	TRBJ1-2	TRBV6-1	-	TGTGCCAGCAGTGCTACTAGTGGGGGTATCTATGGCTACACCTTC	CASSATSGGIYGYTF
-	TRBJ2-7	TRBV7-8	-	TGTGCCAGCAGCCTCGCCGGCGCAGGGACCTACGAGCAGTACTTC	CASSLAGAGTYEQYF
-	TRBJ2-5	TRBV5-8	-	TGTGCCAGCAGCCCGCCTGCAGAATACCAAGAGACCCAGTACTTC	CASSPPAEYQETQYF
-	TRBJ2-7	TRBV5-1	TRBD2	TGCGCCAGCAGCATGACTAGCGGGGCCTACGAGCAGTACTTC	CASSMTSGAYEQYF
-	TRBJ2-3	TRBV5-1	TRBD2	TGCGCCAGCAGCGGCTCGGGACTAGCGGGAGGGGGTACGCAGTATTTT	CASSGSGLAGGGTQYF
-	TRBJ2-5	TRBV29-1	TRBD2	TGCAGCGTTGGGAGGACTAGGGATCTGGCGGCGGAGACCCAGTACTTC	CSVGRTRDLAAETQYF
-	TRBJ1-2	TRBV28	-	TGTGCCAGCAGTTTAGTAGACAATGGCTACACCTTC	CASSLVDNGYTF
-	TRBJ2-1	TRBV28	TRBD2	TGTGCCAGCAGTTTAAGTAGCGGGAGGGCCTTGCTCTCCTACAATGAGCAGTTCTTC	CASSLSSGRALLSYNEQFF
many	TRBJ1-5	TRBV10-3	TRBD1	TGTGCCATCAGTGAGTTCTCCGGACAGGGCAGTCAGCCCCAGCATTTT	CAISEFSGQGSQPQHF
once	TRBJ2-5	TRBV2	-	TGTGCCAGCAGGGACACCGGGACCCTAAGAGAGACCCAGTACTTC	CASRDTGTLRETQYF
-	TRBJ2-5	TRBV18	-	TGTGCCAGCTCACCCTCGGCGGAAGAGACCCAGTACTTC	CASSPSAEETQYF
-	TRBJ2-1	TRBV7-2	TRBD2	TGTGCCAGCAGCGCACCGGTACTAGCGGGATACAATGAGCAGTTCTTC	CASSAPVLAGYNEQFF
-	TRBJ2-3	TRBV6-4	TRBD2	TGTGCCAGCAGTTTAGGGACTAGCGCCACAGATACGCAGTATTTT	CASSLGTSATDTQYF
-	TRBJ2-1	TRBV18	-	TGTGCCAGCTCACCACCGCGGAGTACTTTCAATGAGCAGTTCTTC	CASSPPRSTFNEQFF
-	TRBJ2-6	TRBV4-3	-	TGCGCCAGCAGCCAAGACACTGGGGCCAACGTCCTGACTTTC	CASSQDTGANVLTF
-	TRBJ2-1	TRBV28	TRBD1	TGTGCCAGCAGCGCACAAGGGACAGGGATTAATGAGCAGTTCTTC	CASSAQGTGINEQFF
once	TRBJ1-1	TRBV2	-	TGTGCCAGCTCCAGGGATGTGAACACTGAAGCTTTCTTT	CASSRDVNTEAFF
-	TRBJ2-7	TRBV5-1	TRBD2	TGCGCCAGCAGCTTACTAGCGGGAGAAGGTTACGAGCAGTACTTC	CASSLLAGEGYEQYF
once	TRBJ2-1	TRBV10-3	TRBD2	TGTGCCATCAGTGAGTCGGGAGGGAACAATGAGCAGTTCTTC	CAISESGGNNEQFF
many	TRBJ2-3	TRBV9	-	TGTGCCAGCAGCGTAGTTCCTGACACAGATACGCAGTATTTT	CASSVVPDTDTQYF